The following is a T cell receptor beta chain sequence with its context. In this sample, this clonotype turned up many times. It has no known antigen specificity. One base away there is no much larger clone; base qualities are not given. This entry comes from a study of tumor-infiltrating lymphocytes in primary liver carcinoma (TCRdb year 2017). Study-level background: Of the five patients, three men and two women aged 30 to 69 years, four had hepatocellular carcinoma and one had combined HCC and intrahepatic cholangiocarcinoma. The five patients had tumors staged T1-T3 N0M0, with maximum diameters ranging from about 4.2 to 10 cm. Roughly 3.5 to 8 million productive TCRbeta reads were obtained per sample, and no significant difference in read depth was found between tissue types. The study combined TCRbeta repertoire sequencing, expression microarrays and whole-exome sequencing across five regions of each liver tumor, with adjacent normal tissue and blood. A total of 35 or so specimens from 5 patients went through TCRbeta repertoire sequencing, namely 25 tumor regions, 5 adjacent noncancerous liver tissues and 5 peripheral blood samples. To link TCRbeta repertoire diversity with the local molecular phenotype, the roughly 25 tumor region samples were profiled using Agilent mRNA microarrays. Repertoires from technical replicates were highly reproducible, with mean shared-clone rates roughly 0.9 and correlation coefficients above 0.98. On the study overall, not on this receptor specifically: Repertoire overlap was higher between tumor regions (mean around 36%) than tumor-adjacent (around 17%) or tumor-blood (approximately 14%) pairs, consistent with antigen-driven expansion. The top 250 clones made up a significantly larger repertoire fraction in tumors than in blood (p = 0.039). Only roughly 7-25% of top clones appeared in all five regions of a tumor, which suggests that tumor-infiltrating T cells are spatially heterogeneous. Because the samples were bulk and unsorted, CD4+ and CD8+ T cell repertoires could not be compared. Only the TCR beta chain was sequenced, which likely underestimates true repertoire diversity because unpaired alpha chains were not captured. With just a few patients in the study, the authors point out that the findings should be validated in a larger study.

Total RNA and DNA were co-extracted without cell sorting from around 20-30 mg of bulk tissue using the AllPrep DNA/RNA mini kit. A few patients with histopathologically diagnosed primary liver carcinoma underwent surgical resection in China between 2015 and early 2016. Chronic HBV infection was present in the patients, and the patients were treatment-naive at sampling. Each tumor was sampled at five spatially separated regions: the superior, inferior, left-lateral and right-lateral poles and the tumor centre. More than 80% viable tumor cells were found by histology in every tumor sample. Fresh tumor and adjacent tissue pieces were bisected; one half was stored in RNAlater at -80°C, the other sent for histology. CDR1 MNHEY and CDR2 SVGEGT were looked up in the germline V gene. Including cysteine and phenylalanine, the CDR3 has 12 amino acids. CDR3 DNA only is kept here, 36 bases in frame from base 1. V is pared back by 6 bases and J by 4 bases, with 9 bases lying between the germline termini.

TCRbeta-specific cDNA was reverse-transcribed from about 500 ng total RNA using a constant-region primer and ProtoScript II reverse transcriptase. TCRbeta libraries were built with three nested multiplex PCR rounds, a slightly modified ARM-PCR procedure. Multiplex TRBV1-TRBV30 forward primers and a Cbeta reverse primer were used in the first two PCR rounds, each of which was run for roughly 10 cycles. Sample barcodes and Illumina adapters were added in a final 25-cycle PCR using Deep VentR polymerase. Before sequencing, amplicons between 200 and 500 bp were purified from gel using a QIAquick gel extraction kit. An Illumina HiSeq 2500 was used to sequence the TCRbeta amplicons, generating 250-bp paired-end reads. Regarding the original processing steps: Reads were quality-trimmed with Trimmomatic v0.33, and paired reads were merged with FLASH v1.2.11 to recover full CDR3 sequences. V, D and J germline segments were assigned to the rearranged TCRbeta sequences by MiGEC v1.2.1b. Clonotype statistics and Shannon-Wiener diversity indices were computed with VDJtools v1.0.0. Except for diversity analysis, only each sample's 250 most abundant clonotypes were used in subsequent analyses to reduce sampling bias. TCRdb passed the public sequencing reads through fastp at Q25 and MiXCR, retaining productive beta sequences. Every distinct CDR3 protein forms one entry, paired with its most common genes and DNA. TCRdb's processing, not the authors' own work, is the source of the V and J calls. Within this sample are more than 95,000 distinct CDR3 sequences, with approximately 80% of them counted one time only. Clones ranked in the top ten supply around 21% of the sample.

Sequenced material: liver tumor tissue from sampling region 3. The cell subset or site label, read with the paper, signifies: tumor region T3, left-lateral pole. The chain uses TRBV6-2 or TRBV6-3 and TRBJ1-2; the D gene remains uncertain. This sequence was found in a man aged 35 to 55 with primary liver carcinoma and hepatitis B virus infection. The sequenced DNA: TGTGCCAGCAGCCTGATAGCCTATGGCTACACCTTC. It is translated as CASSLIAYGYTF.